A single sample is the source of the 29 T cell receptor beta chains below, sequenced in a study of vaccination and CD4 T cells after COVID-19. Cultured CD4+ T cells had their DNA profiled by the Oncomine TCR Beta short-read assay. Using its own MiXCR run on the PCR reads, TCRdb lists one record per CDR3 protein. The repertoire holds roughly 4,200 distinct CDR3 sequences, with 43% as singletons. No cognate antigen is known for these TCRs. As to treatment: approximately 11-day PBMC culture with coronavirus spike peptide pools or control peptides (ViraFEST assay). Sequencing was performed on CD4+ T cells from blood, cultured in vitro. The receptors come from a human donor who had recovered from COVID-19.

This clonotype was observed a few times. V is TRBV6-2 or TRBV6-3 and J is TRBJ1-5; D is possibly TRBD1 (5 bases). Per germline, CDR1 MNHEY and CDR2 SVGEGT. The CDR3 has 17 residues. Trimming took 6 bases from V and 2 from J, leaving 20 bases between them. For the CDR3, the DNA is TGTGCCAGCAGAATCGGAGGGGAACTCTCTGGCAATCAGCCCCAGCATTTT. Protein product: CASRIGGELSGNQPQHF.

The chain uses TRBV4-2 and TRBJ2-3; 9 nucleotides agree with TRBD2. The J segment lost 1 base and the V segment lost 4 bases, leaving 15 bases of the junction unmatched. Germline loops: CDR1 LGHNA, CDR2 YNFKEQ. The CDR3 runs to 19 residues. The CDR3 coding sequence is TGTGCCAGCAGCCCCGCAAAGGTCGGGCGGGGGGGAGGCACAGATACGCAGTATTTT. Translated, it gives CASSPAKVGRGGGTDTQYF.

The chain recombines TRBV7-9 with TRBJ2-5, with a tentative D call TRBD1 (5 bases). CDR3 length equals 16 residues. Per the germline V gene, CDR1 is SEHNR and CDR2 is FQNEAQ (reference sequence). The germline V and J ends were trimmed by 0 bases and 0 bases, with 11 bases remaining between them. Here the CDR3 reads CASSLAPQGYQETQYF. DNA for the CDR3: TGTGCCAGCAGCTTAGCGCCCCAGGGCTACCAAGAGACCCAGTACTTC.

The chain has TRBV6-2 or TRBV6-3 and TRBJ2-1, with 7 bases identical to TRBD2. Germline loops: CDR1 MNHEY, CDR2 SVGEGT. CDR3 size: 13 residues. V lost 4 bases, J lost 6 bases, and 3 bases stayed unmatched. The DNA for the CDR3 is TGTGCCAGCAGTTCGACTAGCCTCAATGAGCAGTTCTTC. Translation gives CASSSTSLNEQFF.

This clonotype has a handful of counts. This rearrangement joins TRBV11-3 to TRBJ2-7; 8 nucleotides line up with TRBD1. CDR3 length: 14 amino acids. CDR1 is SGHNT and CDR2 is YENEEA in the germline V gene. Trimming removed 0 bases from V and 2 bases from J; junction bases left unmatched: 0. CDR3 coding DNA: TGTGCCAGCAGCTTAGAACAGGGGGCCTACGAGCAGTACTTC. Translated, it gives CASSLEQGAYEQYF. The full variable domain, its missing parts supplied by reference TRBV11-3 and TRBJ2-7, is EAGVVQSPRYKIIEKKQPVAFWCNPISGHNTLYWYLQNLGQGPELLIRYENEEAVDDSQLPKDRFSAERLKGVDSTLKIQPAELGDSAVYLCASSLEQGAYEQYFGPGTRLTVT.

V usage is TRBV7-2 and J usage is TRBJ2-7; TRBD2 aligns across 9 bases. The V gene end was trimmed by 0 bases and the J gene end by 3 bases; junction bases not matched to a gene: 6. CDR3 length equals 16 residues. Per the germline V gene, CDR1 is SGHTA and CDR2 is FQGNSA. Here the CDR3 DNA reads TGTGCCAGCAGCTTAGCGGGTAGCGGGGGAATCTACGAGCAGTACTTC. Translated, it gives CASSLAGSGGIYEQYF.

V gene TRBV7-2 combines with J gene TRBJ1-6; tentatively, D is TRBD1 (6 bases). This CDR3 has 16 residues. The germline gives CDR1 SGHTA, CDR2 FQGNSA. The V and J ends lost 5 bases and 7 bases respectively, with 18 bases between them. The CDR3 region is CASSPQGFIENSPLHF. As DNA, the CDR3 is TGTGCCAGCAGCCCCCAGGGGTTTATTGAAAATTCACCCCTCCACTTT.

The V and J genes are TRBV7-3 and TRBJ2-6; 10 positions match TRBD1. Looked up from germline, CDR1 is SGHTA and CDR2 is FQGTGA. Trimming cost V 5 bases and J 10 bases; bases outside gene matches: 2. This CDR3 contains 13 residues. CDR3 sequence reads: CASSPGQGNVLTF. CDR3 coding DNA: TGTGCCAGCAGCCCGGGACAGGGGAACGTCCTGACTTTC.

This clonotype is large (0.1 to 1%) within its sample. The V gene is TRBV7-2, the J gene TRBJ2-5; D ambiguous. Trimming removed 1 base at V and 5 bases at J, with 8 bases between. From germline, CDR1 is SGHTA and CDR2 FQGNSA. The CDR3 is made up of 13 amino acids. CDR3 region: CASSLEFAETQYF. Here the CDR3 DNA reads TGTGCCAGCAGCTTAGAATTTGCTGAGACCCAGTACTTC.

The count of this clonotype is one. V usage is TRBV19 and J usage is TRBJ1-3, with TRBD1 as a possible D gene (6 bases). CDR1 and CDR2 (germline): LNHDA, SQIVND (reference sequence). V was clipped by 4 bases and J by 3 bases, with 16 bases between them. CDR3 length: 16 residues. The CDR3 loop is CASSTLQGRDGNTIYF. The CDR3 DNA follows: TGTGCCAGTAGTACCCTACAGGGACGCGATGGAAACACCATATATTTT. The full variable domain, rest sourced from reference TRBV19 and TRBJ1-3, is DGGITQSPKYLFRKEGQNVTLSCEQNLNHDAMYWYRQDPGQGLRLIYYSQIVNDFQKGDIAEGYSVSREKKESFPLTVTSAQKNPTAFYLCASSTLQGRDGNTIYFGEGSWLTVV.

The chain uses TRBV6-5 and TRBJ1-2; D is perhaps TRBD1 (5 bases). The germline CDR1 and CDR2 sequences are MNHEY and SVGAGI. Trimming removed 0 bases from V and 5 bases from J, with 13 bases in between. The CDR3 consists of 15 residues. CDR3 sequence (DNA): TGTGCCAGCAGTTACTCGATAGGGGTTGTATATGGCTACACCTTC. This translates into CASSYSIGVVYGYTF.

In its sample, this clonotype was seen once. The chain is built from TRBV11-3 and TRBJ2-4; D perhaps matches TRBD1 (7 bases). The germline gives CDR1 SGHNT, CDR2 YENEEA. V lost 6 bases to trimming and J lost 8 bases, with 14 bases between them. The CDR3 contains 13 residues. In nucleotides, the CDR3 is TGTGCCAGCAGGTCCAGGGGGGCGGACATTCAGTACTTC. This gives the protein CASRSRGADIQYF.

This rearrangement joins TRBV7-2 to TRBJ1-1; a possible D gene is TRBD1 (5 bases). V was cut by 1 base and J by 5 bases, with 11 bases left in between. Germline V lookup: CDR1 SGHTA, CDR2 FQGNSA. This CDR3 region has 14 residues. In DNA, the CDR3 is TGTGCCAGCAGCTTAGTGTCCAGGGAAACTGAAGCTTTCTTT. This codes for CASSLVSRETEAFF.

The table lists this clonotype with a few counts. The chain uses TRBV20-1 and TRBJ2-5; D may match TRBD1 or TRBD2 (5 bases each). There are 11 residues in the CDR3. The germline V gene encodes CDR1 DFQATT and CDR2 SNEGSKA (reference sequence). The chain's CDR3 is CSGTAQETQYF. The CDR3 DNA is TGCAGCGGGACGGCTCAAGAGACCCAGTACTTC.

This clonotype was counted only a few times. V usage is TRBV27 and J usage is TRBJ2-3, with D perhaps matching TRBD1 (6 bases). CDR3 size: 17 residues. Germline CDR1 and CDR2: MNHEY and SMNVEV (reference sequence). With 5 bases removed from V and 0 bases from J, the gap between germline ends came to 18 bases. The CDR3 DNA is TGTGCCAGCAGTCCATACAGGGCCCAGGTGAGCACAGATACGCAGTATTTT. Its translation: CASSPYRAQVSTDTQYF.

The rearrangement uses TRBV20-1 and TRBJ2-3, with D maybe TRBD2 (6 bases). V lost 6 bases, J lost 1 base, and 11 bases lay in between. Germline CDR1 reads DFQATT; CDR2 reads SNEGSKA (reference sequence). This CDR3 has 13 residues. CDR3: CSAVRRGTDTQYF. DNA for the CDR3: TGCAGTGCCGTTCGGAGGGGCACAGATACGCAGTATTTT.

This clonotype was seen only a few times. The chain has TRBV5-1 and TRBJ1-1; D not certain. The CDR3 has 14 amino acids. Germline CDR1 reads SGHRS; CDR2 reads YFSETQ. The V and J ends lost 1 base and 2 bases respectively, with 9 bases between them. The CDR3 spells CASSLRTINTEAFF. CDR3 DNA sequence: TGCGCCAGCAGCTTGAGGACCATTAACACTGAAGCTTTCTTT.

This clonotype occurred a few times. This chain connects TRBV24-1 to TRBJ1-5, with 12 nucleotides matching TRBD1. The CDR3 is made up of 17 amino acids. J was trimmed by 4 bases and V by 4 bases; bases with no gene match: 7. The germline V gene has CDR1 KGHDR and CDR2 SFDVKD. For the CDR3, the DNA is TGTGCCACCAGTGAGGGGGACAGGGGGCGAAGGAATCAGCCCCAGCATTTT. It yields the protein CATSEGDRGRRNQPQHF.

The rearrangement joins TRBV6-5 to TRBJ1-5, with D possibly TRBD1 on 6 matching bases. The CDR3 spans 15 residues. Germline assignment: CDR1 MNHEY and CDR2 SVGAGI. The V gene lost 2 bases and the J gene lost 0 bases, with 8 bases spanning the gap. The CDR3 DNA follows: TGTGCCAGCAGTTACGGGACATATAGCAATCAGCCCCAGCATTTT. Amino acids: CASSYGTYSNQPQHF.

The J gene is TRBJ2-1, the V gene TRBV20-1, with 8 positions matching TRBD2. The length of the CDR3 is 15 residues. Unmatched junction bases numbered 9, after V lost 5 bases and J lost 3 bases. Germline V CDR1 and CDR2: DFQATT, SNEGSKA (reference sequence). In DNA, the CDR3 is TGCAGTGCTTATCCCGGGACTAGACACTACAATGAGCAGTTCTTC. Translating gives CSAYPGTRHYNEQFF.

The CDR3, as DNA: TGCAGTGCTAGGAGAACAGGGGGCTGGGAAACTGAAGCTTTCTTT. Protein: CSARRTGGWETEAFF. The chain links TRBV20-1 to TRBJ1-1; 9 bases are shared with TRBD1. Germline V lookup: CDR1 DFQATT, CDR2 SNEGSKA (reference sequence). The CDR3 runs to 15 residues. With V trimmed by 3 bases and J by 5 bases, 10 bases remained unmatched.

Written as DNA, the CDR3 is TGTGCCAGCAGTCTGGAAGGTCCTCAAGGGGTAGATACGCAGTATTTT. It encodes CASSLEGPQGVDTQYF. The J gene is TRBJ2-3, the V gene TRBV27; D may be TRBD1 (5 bases). The V gene's germline CDR1 is MNHEY and CDR2 SMNVEV (reference sequence). The CDR3 is 16 amino acids. Trimming took off 5 bases at V and 5 bases at J, with 20 bases between the two ends.

This clonotype was counted between two and nine times. V and J are TRBV25-1 and TRBJ1-1; no reliable D call. Between the trimmed V and J ends, which lost 3 bases and 4 bases, there was a span of 6 bases. The CDR3 loop spans 12 amino acids. CDR1 MGHDK and CDR2 SYGVNS come from the germline V gene. The chain's CDR3 is CASSDGSTEAFF. The CDR3 DNA is TGTGCCAGCAGTGACGGAAGCACTGAAGCTTTCTTT. Based on the CDR3 plus reference TRBV25-1 and TRBJ1-1, the full variable domain is EADIYQTPRYLVIGTGKKITLECSQTMGHDKMYWYQQDPGMELHLIHYSYGVNSTEKGDLSSESTVSRIRTEHFPLTLESARPSHTSQYLCASSDGSTEAFFGQGTRLTVV.

The CDR3, as DNA: TGTGCCAGCAGGGTAAGGTTGGGACAGGGAGGGGACTATGGCTACACCTTC. This translates into CASRVRLGQGGDYGYTF. V and J are TRBV6-4 and TRBJ1-2; 9 bases agree with TRBD1. The CDR3 has 17 amino acids. V was pared by 6 bases and J by 3 bases, with 14 bases of the junction left unmatched. CDR1 and CDR2 (germline): MRHNA, SNTAGT.

This clonotype turned up a few times. The genes are TRBV7-8 and TRBJ1-1, with D uncertain. The CDR3 has 14 residues. Germline assignment: CDR1 SGHVS and CDR2 FQNEAQ. V was pared by 8 bases and J by 1 base, with 14 bases between. DNA for the CDR3: TGTGCCAGCGCGCAGGTGTGGGCGAACACTGAAGCTTTCTTT. As protein: CASAQVWANTEAFF.

This clonotype was seen more than once but under ten times. The gene calls are TRBV6-1 and TRBJ1-1, with D possibly matching TRBD1 (5 bases). CDR1 MNHNS and CDR2 SASEGT come from the germline V gene. CDR3 size: 15 residues. The V gene lost 1 base and the J gene lost 3 bases, with 12 bases spanning the gap. The CDR3 bases are TGTGCCAGCAGTGAAGACGGGGGTGAGTACACTGAAGCTTTCTTT. This codes for CASSEDGGEYTEAFF.

This sequence joins TRBV20-1 and TRBJ2-3; 16 bases agree with TRBD2. The CDR3 loop spans 18 amino acids. Germline CDR1 DFQATT, CDR2 SNEGSKA (reference sequence). V lost 0 bases, J lost 3 bases, and 6 bases stayed unmatched. The CDR3 coding sequence is TGCAGTGCTAGAGATCCAGGGACTAGCGGGAGGGGAACAGATACGCAGTATTTT. Translated: CSARDPGTSGRGTDTQYF.

Only one count was recorded for this clonotype. The rearrangement uses TRBV19 and TRBJ2-6; TRBD1 agrees at 7 bases. Germline V gives CDR1 LNHDA, CDR2 SQIVND (reference sequence). CDR3 length equals 15 residues. Unmatched junction bases numbered 6, after V lost 6 bases and J lost 4 bases. This CDR3 is CASRLDRAGANVLTF. The CDR3 region has the DNA TGTGCCAGTAGGCTTGACAGGGCCGGGGCCAACGTCCTGACTTTC.

V is TRBV12-3 or TRBV12-4 and J is TRBJ2-2, with D tentatively TRBD2 (7 bases). V gave up 6 bases and J gave up 5 bases, with 13 bases separating them. There are 14 residues in the CDR3. In DNA form, the CDR3 reads TGTGCCAGCAGCCGGGGGGCCCCAACCGGGGAGCTGTTTTTT. This codes for CASSRGAPTGELFF.